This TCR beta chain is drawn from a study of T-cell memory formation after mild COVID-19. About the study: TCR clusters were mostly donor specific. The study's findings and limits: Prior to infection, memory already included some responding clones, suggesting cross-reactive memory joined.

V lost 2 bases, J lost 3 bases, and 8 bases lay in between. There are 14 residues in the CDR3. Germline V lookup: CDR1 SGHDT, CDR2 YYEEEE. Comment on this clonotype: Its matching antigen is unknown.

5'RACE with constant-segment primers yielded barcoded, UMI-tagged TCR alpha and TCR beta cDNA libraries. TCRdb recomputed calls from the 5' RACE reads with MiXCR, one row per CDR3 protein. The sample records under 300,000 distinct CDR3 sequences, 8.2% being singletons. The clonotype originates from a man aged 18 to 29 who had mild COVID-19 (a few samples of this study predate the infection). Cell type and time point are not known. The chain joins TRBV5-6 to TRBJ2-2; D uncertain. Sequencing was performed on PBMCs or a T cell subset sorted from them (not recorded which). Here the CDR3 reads CASSLGQYTGELFF. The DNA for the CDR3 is TGTGCCAGCAGCTTAGGGCAGTACACCGGGGAGCTGTTTTTT. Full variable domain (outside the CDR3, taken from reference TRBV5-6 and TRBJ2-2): DAGVTQSPTHLIKTRGQQVTLRCSPKSGHDTVSWYQQALGQGPQFIFQYYEEEERQRGNFPDRFSGHQFPNYSSELNVNALLLGDSALYLCASSLGQYTGELFFGEGSRLTVL.